Reported below is one T cell receptor beta chain. Assay used: immunoSEQ multiplex PCR; TCRdb lists only in-frame clones, some missing. Counted here are around 330,000 clones, roughly 90% occurring once; the ten biggest clones make up 2% to 3%. This entry belongs to a study of blood T cell repertoires in COVID-19. After removal of 0 bases from V and 0 bases from J, the junction contained 5 bases not matched to a gene. CDR3 length equals 17 residues. CDR1 SGHKS and CDR2 YYEKEE come from the germline V gene (reference sequence). The source is a man between 60 and 75 years old who had recovered from COVID-19. The chain carries TRBV5-5 and TRBJ2-1, with TRBD2 identical over 8 bases. Material: PBMCs or T cells enriched from blood (not recorded which). The CDR3: CASSLADAGGSYNEQFF. The CDR3 nucleotides are TGTGCCAGCAGCTTGGCAGATGCGGGGGGCTCCTACAATGAGCAGTTCTTC.